A selection of T cell receptor beta chains follows, all from one sample in a study of blood T cell repertoires in COVID-19. Generated by immunoSEQ multiplex PCR, the TCRdb table keeps only in-frame clones and is missing some. In the table there are more than 95,000 clones, approximately 82% of which are singletons. Input material: peripheral blood. The receptors stem from a man between 65 and 85 years old with active or convalescent COVID-19. Both conserved end residues are part of each CDR3. Each record gives: J gene, V gene, D gene, clone size, CDR3 protein, CDR3 DNA. D genes are given only for firm matches. Rows give clone size only sometimes, using once, few, many, or a class for an expanded clone.

J gene: TRBJ1-1
V gene: TRBV7-8
D gene: -
clone size: -
CDR3 protein: CASSLGSQTEAFF
CDR3 DNA: TGTGCCAGCAGCTTAGGATCGCAGACTGAAGCTTTCTTT

J gene: TRBJ2-3
V gene: TRBV4-1
D gene: TRBD2
clone size: -
CDR3 protein: CASSQVQKMPGLAGGPDTQYF
CDR3 DNA: TGCGCCAGCAGCCAAGTGCAAAAAATGCCGGGACTAGCGGGAGGACCAGATACGCAGTATTTT

J gene: TRBJ1-2
V gene: TRBV5-5
D gene: -
clone size: once
CDR3 protein: CASKKSTGEDTF
CDR3 DNA: TGTGCCTCCAAGAAGTCGACAGGAGAGGACACCTTC

J gene: TRBJ2-4
V gene: TRBV4-2
D gene: TRBD1
clone size: few
CDR3 protein: CASSQGTGGDFGKNIQYF
CDR3 DNA: TGTGCCAGCAGCCAAGGGACAGGGGGCGATTTCGGCAAAAACATTCAGTACTTC

J gene: TRBJ2-3
V gene: TRBV28
D gene: TRBD1
clone size: -
CDR3 protein: CASSKAGTVKGVAQYF
CDR3 DNA: TGTGCCAGCAGTAAAGCCGGGACAGTAAAAGGGGTGGCGCAGTATTTT

J gene: TRBJ2-7
V gene: TRBV28
D gene: -
clone size: -
CDR3 protein: CASSFGGIYEQYF
CDR3 DNA: TGTGCCAGCAGTTTCGGCGGGATCTACGAGCAGTACTTC

J gene: TRBJ2-1
V gene: TRBV6-6
D gene: -
clone size: -
CDR3 protein: CASRPTENNEQFF
CDR3 DNA: TGTGCCAGCAGGCCCACGGAGAACAATGAGCAGTTCTTC

J gene: TRBJ1-2
V gene: TRBV14
D gene: TRBD1
clone size: -
CDR3 protein: CASSRKAGQGARGYTF
CDR3 DNA: TGTGCCAGCAGCCGTAAGGCAGGACAGGGGGCAAGGGGCTACACCTTC

J gene: TRBJ2-5
V gene: TRBV19
D gene: -
clone size: -
CDR3 protein: CASNAGTHRQETQYF
CDR3 DNA: TGTGCCAGTAACGCCGGGACACATAGACAAGAGACCCAGTACTTC

J gene: TRBJ1-6
V gene: TRBV7-9
D gene: -
clone size: -
CDR3 protein: CASSLSLSPLHF
CDR3 DNA: TGTGCCAGCAGCTTATCCCTTTCACCCCTCCACTTT

J gene: TRBJ2-7
V gene: TRBV4-3
D gene: TRBD1
clone size: -
CDR3 protein: CASSQDDRGSYEQYF
CDR3 DNA: TGCGCCAGCAGCCAAGATGACAGGGGATCTTACGAGCAGTACTTC

J gene: TRBJ2-5
V gene: TRBV15
D gene: TRBD1
clone size: -
CDR3 protein: CATRRDSSQETQYF
CDR3 DNA: TGTGCCACCAGAAGGGACAGTTCTCAAGAGACCCAGTACTTC

J gene: TRBJ2-3
V gene: TRBV5-1
D gene: -
clone size: few
CDR3 protein: CASSKDKSTDTQYF
CDR3 DNA: TGCGCCAGCAGCAAGGACAAGAGCACAGATACGCAGTATTTT

J gene: TRBJ2-2
V gene: TRBV4-3
D gene: TRBD1
clone size: -
CDR3 protein: CASSHPTGQPANTGELFF
CDR3 DNA: TGCGCCAGCAGCCATCCGACAGGGCAACCCGCGAACACCGGGGAGCTGTTTTTT

J gene: TRBJ2-2
V gene: TRBV30
D gene: -
clone size: -
CDR3 protein: CAWSTLPNTGELFF
CDR3 DNA: TGTGCCTGGAGTACCCTACCTAACACCGGGGAGCTGTTTTTT

J gene: TRBJ1-2
V gene: TRBV6-5
D gene: -
clone size: -
CDR3 protein: CASKVAGRVNYGYTF
CDR3 DNA: TGTGCCAGCAAGGTCGCGGGGCGGGTTAACTATGGCTACACCTTC